Sequencing of this T cell receptor (beta chain) was carried out in a study of neurological immune-mediated disorders. Note on this clonotype: Its matching antigen is unknown. A read error is possible here, since a much larger clone lies one base away.

cDNA synthesis was performed by 5'RACE with 10-nucleotide random UMIs. Over 170 million TCR-beta sequences from 15-18 subjects came from every sequencing run. TCRdb reprocessed the 5' RACE reads via MiXCR and lists one record per CDR3 protein. The sample includes fewer than 35,000 distinct CDR3 sequences, over 4% of them seen just once. Points from the study as a whole: The greatest degree of TCR clonal expansion was observed in HTLV-1-associated myelopathy, with the lowest in multiple sclerosis, below that of healthy controls.

The CDR3 sequence is 11 residues long. Germline-derived CDR1 and CDR2 are DFQATT and SNEGSKA (reference sequence). The V gene is TRBV20-1, the J gene TRBJ2-1; 9 bases map to TRBD1. This receptor was identified in a man younger than 30 in good health. Sequencing was performed on PBMCs. The CDR3 is CSTGGGNEQFF. The CDR3 DNA reads TGCAGCACAGGGGGCGGGAATGAGCAGTTCTTC.